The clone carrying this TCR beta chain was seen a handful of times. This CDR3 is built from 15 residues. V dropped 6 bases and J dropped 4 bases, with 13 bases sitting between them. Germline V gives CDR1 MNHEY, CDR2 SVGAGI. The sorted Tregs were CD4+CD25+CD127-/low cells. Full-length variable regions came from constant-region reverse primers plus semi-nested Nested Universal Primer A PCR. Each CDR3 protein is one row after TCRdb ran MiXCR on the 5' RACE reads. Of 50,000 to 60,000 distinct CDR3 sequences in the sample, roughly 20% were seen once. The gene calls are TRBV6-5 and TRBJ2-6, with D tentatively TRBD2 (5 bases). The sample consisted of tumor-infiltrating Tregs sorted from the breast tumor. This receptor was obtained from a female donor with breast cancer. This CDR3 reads CASSLRRGGANVLTF. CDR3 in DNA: TGTGCCAGCAGCCTACGGCGAGGGGGGGCCAACGTCCTGACTTTC.